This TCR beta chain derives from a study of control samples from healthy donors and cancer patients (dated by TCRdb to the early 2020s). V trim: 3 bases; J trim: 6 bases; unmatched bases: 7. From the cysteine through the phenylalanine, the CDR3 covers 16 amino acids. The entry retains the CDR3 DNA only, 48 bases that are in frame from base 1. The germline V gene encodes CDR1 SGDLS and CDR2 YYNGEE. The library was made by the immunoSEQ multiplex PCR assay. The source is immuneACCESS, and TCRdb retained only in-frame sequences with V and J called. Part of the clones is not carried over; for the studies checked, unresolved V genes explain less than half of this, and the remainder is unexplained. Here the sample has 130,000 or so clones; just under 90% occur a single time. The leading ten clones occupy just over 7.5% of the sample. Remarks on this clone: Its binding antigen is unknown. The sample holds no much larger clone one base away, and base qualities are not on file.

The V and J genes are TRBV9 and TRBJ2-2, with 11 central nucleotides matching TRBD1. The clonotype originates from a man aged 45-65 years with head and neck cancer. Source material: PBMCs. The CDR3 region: CASSGRGQGASGELFF. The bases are TGTGCCAGCAGCGGGAGAGGACAGGGGGCATCCGGGGAGCTGTTTTTT.